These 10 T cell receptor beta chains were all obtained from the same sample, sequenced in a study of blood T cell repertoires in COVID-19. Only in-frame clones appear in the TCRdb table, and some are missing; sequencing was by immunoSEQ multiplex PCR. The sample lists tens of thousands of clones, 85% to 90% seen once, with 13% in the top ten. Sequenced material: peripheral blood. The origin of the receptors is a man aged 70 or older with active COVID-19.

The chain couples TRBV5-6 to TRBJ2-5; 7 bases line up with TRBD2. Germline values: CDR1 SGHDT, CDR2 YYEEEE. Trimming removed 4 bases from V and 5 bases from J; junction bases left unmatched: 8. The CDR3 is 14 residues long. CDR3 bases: TGTGCCAGCAGCCCCCTCGGGGGGTTTGAGACCCAGTACTTC. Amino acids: CASSPLGGFETQYF. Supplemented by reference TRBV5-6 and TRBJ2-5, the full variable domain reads DAGVTQSPTHLIKTRGQQVTLRCSPKSGHDTVSWYQQALGQGPQFIFQYYEEEERQRGNFPDRFSGHQFPNYSSELNVNALLLGDSALYLCASSPLGGFETQYFGPGTRLLVL.

CDR3 protein: CASSVGRGDPGELFF. CDR3 bases: TGTGCCAGCAGCGTAGGAAGAGGAGATCCCGGGGAGCTGTTTTTT. The rearrangement uses TRBV9 and TRBJ2-2; D is unclear. Trimming shortened V by 0 bases and J by 6 bases, and 12 bases separated the two germline ends. Germline lookup yields CDR1 SGDLS and CDR2 YYNGEE. This CDR3 spans 15 amino acids.

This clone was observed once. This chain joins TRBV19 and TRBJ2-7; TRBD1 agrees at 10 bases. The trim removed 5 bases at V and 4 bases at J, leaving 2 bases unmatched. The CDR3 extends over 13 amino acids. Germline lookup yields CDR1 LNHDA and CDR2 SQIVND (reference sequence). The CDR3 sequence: CASSVGQGYEQYF. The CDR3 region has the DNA TGTGCCAGTAGTGTGGGACAGGGGTACGAGCAGTACTTC. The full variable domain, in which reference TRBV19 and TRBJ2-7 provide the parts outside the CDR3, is DGGITQSPKYLFRKEGQNVTLSCEQNLNHDAMYWYRQDPGQGLRLIYYSQIVNDFQKGDIAEGYSVSREKKESFPLTVTSAQKNPTAFYLCASSVGQGYEQYFGPGTRLTVT.

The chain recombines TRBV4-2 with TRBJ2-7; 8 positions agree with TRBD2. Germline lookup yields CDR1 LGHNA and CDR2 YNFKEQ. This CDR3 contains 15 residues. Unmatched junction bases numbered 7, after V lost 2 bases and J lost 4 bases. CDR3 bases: TGTGCCAGCAGCCAATCGGGAGGGGTCAGGTACGAGCAGTACTTC. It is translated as CASSQSGGVRYEQYF.

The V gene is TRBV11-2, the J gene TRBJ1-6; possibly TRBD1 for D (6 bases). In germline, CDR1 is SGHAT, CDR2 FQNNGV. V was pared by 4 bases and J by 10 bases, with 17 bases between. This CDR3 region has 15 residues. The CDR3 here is CASSSLGGARSPLHF. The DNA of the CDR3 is TGTGCCAGCAGCTCCCTGGGGGGGGCCAGGTCACCCCTCCACTTT.

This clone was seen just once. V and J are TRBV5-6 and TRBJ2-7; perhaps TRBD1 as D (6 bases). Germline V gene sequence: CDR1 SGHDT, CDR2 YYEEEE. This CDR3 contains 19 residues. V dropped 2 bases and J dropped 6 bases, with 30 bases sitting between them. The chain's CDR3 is CASSFPTVKTGLKPPEQYF. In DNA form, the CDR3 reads TGTGCCAGCAGCTTCCCTACCGTAAAAACAGGGCTGAAACCCCCCGAGCAGTACTTC. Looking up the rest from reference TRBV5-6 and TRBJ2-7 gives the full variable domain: DAGVTQSPTHLIKTRGQQVTLRCSPKSGHDTVSWYQQALGQGPQFIFQYYEEEERQRGNFPDRFSGHQFPNYSSELNVNALLLGDSALYLCASSFPTVKTGLKPPEQYFGPGTRLTVT.

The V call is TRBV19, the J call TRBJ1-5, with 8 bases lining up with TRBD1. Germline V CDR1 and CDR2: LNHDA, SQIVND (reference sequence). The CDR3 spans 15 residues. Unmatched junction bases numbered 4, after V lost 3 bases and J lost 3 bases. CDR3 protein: CASSIGTGSNQPQHF. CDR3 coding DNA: TGTGCCAGTAGTATTGGGACAGGCTCCAATCAGCCCCAGCATTTT.

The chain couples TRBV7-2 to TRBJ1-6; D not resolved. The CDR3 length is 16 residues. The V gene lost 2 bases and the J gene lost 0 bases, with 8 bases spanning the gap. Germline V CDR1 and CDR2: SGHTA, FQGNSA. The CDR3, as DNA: TGTGCCAGCAGCTTATTCGCCAGCTCCTATAATTCACCCCTCCACTTT. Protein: CASSLFASSYNSPLHF.

The chain's CDR3 is CASSPWGGGNTGELFF. Written as DNA, the CDR3 is TGTGCCAGCTCACCATGGGGCGGCGGAAACACCGGGGAGCTGTTTTTT. J is TRBJ2-2 and V is TRBV18; D might be TRBD1 (5 bases). Germline V gene sequence: CDR1 KGHSH, CDR2 LQKENI. Trimming removed 2 bases at V and 2 bases at J, with 12 bases between. This CDR3 contains 16 residues.

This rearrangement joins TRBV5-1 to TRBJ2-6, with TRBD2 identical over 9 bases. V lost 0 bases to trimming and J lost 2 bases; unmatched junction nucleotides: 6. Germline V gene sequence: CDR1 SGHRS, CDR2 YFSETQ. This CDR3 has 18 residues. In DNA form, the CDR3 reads TGCGCCAGCAGCTTGGTAGCGGGAGACTCGGCTGGGGCCAACGTCCTGACTTTC. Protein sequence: CASSLVAGDSAGANVLTF.